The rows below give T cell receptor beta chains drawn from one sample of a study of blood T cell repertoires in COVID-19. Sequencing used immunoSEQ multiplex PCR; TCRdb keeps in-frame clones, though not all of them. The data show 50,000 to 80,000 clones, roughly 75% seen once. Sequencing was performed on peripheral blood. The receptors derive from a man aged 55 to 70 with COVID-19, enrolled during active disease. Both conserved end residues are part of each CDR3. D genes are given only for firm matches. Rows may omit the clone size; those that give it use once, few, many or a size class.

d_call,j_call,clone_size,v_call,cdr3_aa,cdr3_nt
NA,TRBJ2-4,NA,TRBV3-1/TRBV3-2,CASSQWDSRKNIQYF,TGTGCCAGCAGCCAATGGGACTCGCGAAAAAACATTCAGTACTTC
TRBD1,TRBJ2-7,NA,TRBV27,CASGRQGPYEQYF,TGTGCCAGCGGCAGACAGGGGCCATACGAGCAGTACTTC
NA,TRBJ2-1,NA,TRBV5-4,CASSLVANNEQFF,TGTGCCAGCAGCTTAGTTGCGAACAATGAGCAGTTCTTC
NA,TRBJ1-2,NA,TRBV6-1,CASSVITRTALLNGYTF,TGTGCCAGCAGTGTCATAACACGGACAGCGCTCCTGAATGGCTACACCTTC
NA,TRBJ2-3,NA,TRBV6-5,CASSMSNPDTQYF,TGTGCCAGCAGTATGAGTAATCCAGATACGCAGTATTTT
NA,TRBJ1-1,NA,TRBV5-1,CASSLTGMTEAFF,TGCGCCAGCAGCTTAACAGGCATGACTGAAGCTTTCTTT
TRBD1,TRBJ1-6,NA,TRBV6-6,CASSTPDRAQSPLHF,TGTGCCAGCAGTACGCCGGACAGGGCACAATCACCCCTCCACTTT
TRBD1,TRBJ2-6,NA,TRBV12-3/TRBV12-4,CAGGISGANVLTF,TGCGCAGGGGGAATCTCTGGGGCCAACGTCCTGACTTTC
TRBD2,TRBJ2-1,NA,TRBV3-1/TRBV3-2,CASSQEMGAGGGNEQFF,TGTGCCAGCAGCCAAGAAATGGGAGCGGGAGGGGGCAATGAGCAGTTCTTC
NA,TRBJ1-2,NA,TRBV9,CASSIGSGDGGYTF,TGTGCCAGCAGTATAGGCTCAGGGGATGGGGGCTACACCTTC
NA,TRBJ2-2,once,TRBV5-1,CASSLDRTGTGELFF,TGCGCCAGCAGCCTAGACAGGACCGGCACCGGGGAGCTGTTTTTT
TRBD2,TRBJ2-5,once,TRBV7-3,CASSLGAPGLAGVETQYF,TGTGCCAGCAGCTTAGGAGCCCCGGGACTAGCGGGGGTAGAGACCCAGTACTTC
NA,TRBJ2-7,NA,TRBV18,CASSQSRDNYEQYF,TGTGCCAGCTCACAAAGCCGGGACAACTACGAGCAGTACTTC
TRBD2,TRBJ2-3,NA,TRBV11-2,CASSFASGGHTDTQYF,TGTGCCAGCAGCTTCGCTAGCGGGGGGCACACAGATACGCAGTATTTT
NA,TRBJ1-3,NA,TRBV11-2,CASSLPGGPGNTIYF,TGTGCCAGCAGCCTCCCCGGGGGGCCGGGAAACACCATATATTTT
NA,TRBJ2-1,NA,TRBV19,CASSIAGVPYNEQFF,TGTGCCAGTAGTATAGCGGGAGTCCCCTACAATGAGCAGTTCTTC
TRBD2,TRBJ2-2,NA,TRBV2,CASGVGGGTGELFF,TGTGCCAGCGGAGTCGGGGGGGGCACCGGGGAGCTGTTTTTT
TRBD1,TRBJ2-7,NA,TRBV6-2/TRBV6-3,CASSLTGTGSYEQYF,TGTGCCAGCAGTTTAACCGGGACAGGGTCCTACGAGCAGTACTTC
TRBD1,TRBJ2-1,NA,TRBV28,CASSLTGQGANEQFF,TGTGCCAGCAGTTTGACCGGACAGGGGGCGAATGAGCAGTTCTTC
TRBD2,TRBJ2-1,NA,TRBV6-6,CASSLSSGGAGEQFF,TGTGCCAGCAGTTTGAGTAGCGGGGGGGCAGGGGAGCAGTTCTTC
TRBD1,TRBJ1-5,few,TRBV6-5,CASSTGVQPQHF,TGTGCCAGCAGCACAGGGGTTCAGCCCCAGCATTTT
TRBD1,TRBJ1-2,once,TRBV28,CASRGTVNYGYTF,TGTGCCAGCAGGGGGACAGTTAACTATGGCTACACCTTC
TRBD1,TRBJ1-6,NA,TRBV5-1,CASSLQGAENSPLHF,TGCGCCAGCAGCTTACAGGGGGCTGAGAATTCACCCCTCCACTTT
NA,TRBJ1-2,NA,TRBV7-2,CASSPSVGRGLGYGYTF,TGTGCCAGCAGCCCATCCGTCGGGCGGGGGTTAGGCTATGGCTACACCTTC
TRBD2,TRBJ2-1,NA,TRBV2,CASSAESGKDNEQFF,TGTGCCAGCAGCGCCGAAAGCGGGAAGGACAATGAGCAGTTCTTC
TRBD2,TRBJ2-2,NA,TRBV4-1,CASSPTGTRSSGELFF,TGCGCCAGCAGCCCCACTGGGACTAGATCCTCCGGGGAGCTGTTTTTT
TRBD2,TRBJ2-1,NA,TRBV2,CASHLGGGRNEQFF,TGTGCCAGCCACCTGGGGGGAGGGCGCAATGAGCAGTTCTTC
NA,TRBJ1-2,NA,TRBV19,CASSNRAGGYTF,TGTGCCAGTAGCAACAGGGCCGGGGGCTACACCTTC
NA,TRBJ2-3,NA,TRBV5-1,CASSPRLGGDTQYF,TGCGCCAGCAGCCCAAGACTAGGAGGAGATACGCAGTATTTT
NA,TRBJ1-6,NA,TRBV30,CAWSVHINSPLHF,TGTGCCTGGAGTGTACACATAAATTCACCCCTCCACTTT